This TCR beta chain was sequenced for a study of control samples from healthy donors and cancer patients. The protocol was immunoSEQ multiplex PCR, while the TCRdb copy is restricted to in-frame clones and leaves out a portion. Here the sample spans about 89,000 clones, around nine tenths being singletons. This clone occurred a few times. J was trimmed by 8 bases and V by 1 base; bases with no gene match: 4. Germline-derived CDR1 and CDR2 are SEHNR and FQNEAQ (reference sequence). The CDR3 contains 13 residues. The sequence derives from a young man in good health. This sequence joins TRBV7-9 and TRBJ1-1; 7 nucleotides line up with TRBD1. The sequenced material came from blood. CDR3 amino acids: CASSLGGGGEAFF. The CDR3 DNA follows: TGTGCCAGCAGCTTAGGGGGAGGGGGCGAAGCTTTCTTT.